Below are 30 T cell receptor beta chains sequenced from a single sample in a study of graft-versus-host responses after intestinal transplantation. Libraries were prepared by immunoSEQ multiplex PCR; TCRdb keeps only in-frame clonotypes and omits some of them. The sample has 9,500 to 15,000 clones, 65% to 85% seen once. Specimen: PBMCs, collected approximately 19 weeks after transplant. These receptors were taken from a human patient who received an intestinal transplant, so some T cells may come from the graft donor.

Only a few counts were recorded for this clone. This chain uses TRBV6-4 with TRBJ2-3, with D perhaps TRBD2 (6 bases). Germline V gene lookup returns CDR1 MRHNA and CDR2 SNTAGT. Trimming stripped 4 bases from V and 5 bases from J, with 16 bases between. CDR3 length: 15 residues. CDR3 protein: CASSVGSAAGDTQYF. The CDR3 coding sequence is TGTGCCAGCAGTGTAGGATCAGCAGCGGGAGATACGCAGTATTTT.

The sample holds a few counts of this clone. The chain recombines TRBV5-5 with TRBJ2-7, with TRBD1 matching 8 bases. Germline V gene sequence: CDR1 SGHKS, CDR2 YYEKEE (reference sequence). This CDR3 is built from 13 residues. The J segment lost 4 bases and the V segment lost 1 base, leaving 1 base of the junction unmatched. The CDR3 DNA is TGTGCCAGCAGCTTGACAGGGGGGTACGAGCAGTACTTC. Translated: CASSLTGGYEQYF. Combining the CDR3 with reference TRBV5-5 and TRBJ2-7 gives the whole variable domain DAGVTQSPTHLIKTRGQQVTLRCSPISGHKSVSWYQQVLGQGPQFIFQYYEKEERGRGNFPDRFSARQFPNYSSELNVNALLLGDSALYLCASSLTGGYEQYFGPGTRLTVT.

The chain recombines TRBV6-6 with TRBJ2-7, with TRBD1 as a possible D gene (5 bases). The V and J ends lost 6 bases and 3 bases respectively, with 9 bases between them. This CDR3 region has 12 residues. Germline values: CDR1 MNHNY, CDR2 SVGAGI (reference sequence). The CDR3 DNA follows: TGTGCCAGCAGCAAAGACAGCTACGAGCAGTACTTC. It yields the protein CASSKDSYEQYF.

The chain carries TRBV10-1 and TRBJ2-7; possibly TRBD1 for D (5 bases). Trimming removed 10 bases from V and 5 bases from J, with 30 bases in between. The germline CDR1 and CDR2 sequences are WNHNN and SYGVQD (reference sequence). The CDR3 runs 17 residues. In DNA form, the CDR3 reads TGCGCCACCGAGGACACTTTTCCGGACCGACGTGGAAACGAGCAGTACTTC. Amino acid sequence: CATEDTFPDRRGNEQYF.

Concerning this clone: The sample holds other DNA sequences that translate to the same CDR3. V gene TRBV5-1 combines with J gene TRBJ1-5; perhaps TRBD1 as D (6 bases). Trimming removed 0 bases at V and 0 bases at J, with 13 bases between. The CDR3 has 17 residues. Germline lookup yields CDR1 SGHRS and CDR2 YFSETQ. The CDR3 nucleotides read TGCGCCAGCAGCTTGGGAGTAGGGGGGGATAGCAATCAGCCCCAGCATTTT. Translating it yields CASSLGVGGDSNQPQHF.

The V call is TRBV6-5, the J call TRBJ2-7, with a weak D call TRBD2 (5 bases). The germline V gene encodes CDR1 MNHEY and CDR2 SVGAGI. This CDR3 spans 13 amino acids. V was cut by 6 bases and J by 3 bases, with 12 bases left in between. In nucleotides, the CDR3 is TGTGCCAGCAGCCCAGGACTCTTCTACGAGCAGTACTTC. The encoded protein is CASSPGLFYEQYF.

V is TRBV29-1 and J is TRBJ2-3; no reliable D call. Germline CDR1 SQVTM, CDR2 ANQGSEA. V was shortened by 7 bases and J by 5 bases, with 19 bases between the two germline ends. The CDR3 is 14 residues long. CDR3 region: CSGTVLLRGDTQYF. CDR3 in DNA: TGCAGCGGTACAGTCCTACTGCGCGGAGATACGCAGTATTTT.

V gene TRBV5-1 combines with J gene TRBJ1-2, with D perhaps matching TRBD1 (5 bases). Germline CDR1 is SGHRS and CDR2 is YFSETQ. This CDR3 is 15 amino acids long. V was pared by 4 bases and J by 0 bases, with 13 bases between. The CDR3: CASSLGVAANYGYTF. The CDR3 bases are TGCGCCAGCAGCCTGGGGGTCGCAGCTAACTATGGCTACACCTTC. The complete variable domain, with remaining parts taken from reference TRBV5-1 and TRBJ1-2, reads KAGVTQTPRYLIKTRGQQVTLSCSPISGHRSVSWYQQTPGQGLQFLFEYFSETQRNKGNFPGRFSGRQFSNSRSEMNVSTLELGDSALYLCASSLGVAANYGYTFGSGTRLTVV.

V and J are TRBV2 and TRBJ2-5; 7 bases agree with TRBD1. Germline V gene sequence: CDR1 SNHLY, CDR2 FYNNEI. This CDR3 has 17 residues. V was clipped by 7 bases and J by 7 bases; unmatched bases: 21. The CDR3 sequence: CASKGGSGDSLAGTQYF. The CDR3 nucleotides read TGTGCCAGCAAAGGTGGATCCGGGGACAGCCTGGCGGGGACCCAGTACTTC. Looking up the rest from reference TRBV2 and TRBJ2-5 gives the full variable domain: EPEVTQTPSHQVTQMGQEVILRCVPISNHLYFYWYRQILGQKVEFLVSFYNNEISEKSEIFDDQFSVERPDGSNFTLKIRSTKLEDSAMYFCASKGGSGDSLAGTQYFGPGTRLLVL.

This clone appeared a single time. The chain is built from TRBV4-1 and TRBJ2-1; 10 positions match TRBD1. Germline V gene data show CDR1 as MGHRA and CDR2 as YSYEKL. The CDR3 has 15 amino acids. J was trimmed by 8 bases and V by 1 base; bases with no gene match: 5. CDR3 residues: CASSQGDRGWDEQFF. The CDR3 DNA reads as TGCGCCAGCAGCCAAGGGGACAGGGGTTGGGATGAGCAGTTCTTC.

The rearrangement uses TRBV23-1 and TRBJ1-3; 10 positions agree with TRBD1. TRBV23-1 is noted as an ORF with a role that remains uncertain. V shed 0 bases and J 0 bases; nucleotides not matched to a gene: 17. This CDR3 has 22 residues. The CDR3 DNA is TGCGCCAGCAGTCAATCGGAGGAGGGACAGGGGTATTCCCCAATCTCTGGAAACACCATATATTTT. It codes for CASSQSEEGQGYSPISGNTIYF.

J is TRBJ1-1 and V is TRBV19, with no clear D. The CDR3 is made up of 15 amino acids. Germline V gene sequence: CDR1 LNHDA, CDR2 SQIVND (reference sequence). V dropped 5 bases and J dropped 0 bases, with 13 bases sitting between them. The CDR3 nucleotides are TGTGCCAGTAGTGTCTCGGGCAGTATGAACACTGAAGCTTTCTTT. Its translation: CASSVSGSMNTEAFF.

This chain joins TRBV5-1 and TRBJ2-1, with D perhaps TRBD1 (6 bases). The CDR3 spans 19 residues. Trimming took 4 bases from V and 6 from J, leaving 29 bases between them. Germline assignment: CDR1 SGHRS and CDR2 YFSETQ. Here the CDR3 DNA reads TGCGCCAGCAGCCCTCGGTGGGGGCAAGCGGAGGCCGTTGCCAATGAGCAGTTCTTC. This gives the protein CASSPRWGQAEAVANEQFF.

The CDR3 sequence: CASSPRQTYEQYF. The CDR3 DNA sequence: TGTGCCAGCTCACCGCGTCAGACCTACGAGCAGTACTTC. The genes are TRBV18 and TRBJ2-7, with D hard to call. With 3 bases removed from V and 2 bases from J, the gap between germline ends came to 8 bases. Germline CDR1 and CDR2: KGHSH and LQKENI. The CDR3 is made up of 13 amino acids.

V usage is TRBV28 and J usage is TRBJ1-1, with D unresolved. The CDR3 contains 11 residues. V was trimmed by 6 bases and J by 8 bases, leaving 10 bases between them. The germline V gene has CDR1 MDHEN and CDR2 SYDVKM. CDR3 protein: CASRTPREAFF. Here the CDR3 DNA reads TGTGCCAGCAGAACCCCTAGGGAAGCTTTCTTT.

In DNA, the CDR3 is TGTGCCAGCAGTGACTCCAGGGGTGGGGCCAACGTCCTGACTTTC. Amino acid sequence: CASSDSRGGANVLTF. The rearrangement joins TRBV6-4 to TRBJ2-6; D is possibly TRBD1 (6 bases). The CDR3 covers 15 residues. Trimming took off 0 bases at V and 3 bases at J, with 6 bases between the two ends. The germline V gene has CDR1 MRHNA and CDR2 SNTAGT.

The chain couples TRBV27 to TRBJ1-1; D is ambiguous. The V gene's germline CDR1 is MNHEY and CDR2 SMNVEV (reference sequence). Trimming left V 1 base short and J 1 base short, with 4 bases between. There are 13 residues in the CDR3. The CDR3 DNA follows: TGTGCCAGCAGTTTATTCCGGAACACTGAAGCTTTCTTT. This codes for CASSLFRNTEAFF.

The rearrangement joins TRBV28 to TRBJ2-4; tentatively, D is TRBD1 or TRBD2 (5 bases each). Germline CDR1 reads MDHEN; CDR2 reads SYDVKM. Trimming shortened V by 2 bases and J by 12 bases, and 8 bases separated the two germline ends. The CDR3 extends over 11 amino acids. The CDR3 is CASSLGDPQYF. Written as DNA, the CDR3 is TGTGCCAGCAGTTTAGGGGACCCTCAGTACTTC. Complete variable domain (other parts from reference TRBV28 and TRBJ2-4): DVKVTQSSRYLVKRTGEKVFLECVQDMDHENMFWYRQDPGLGLRLIYFSYDVKMKEKGDIPEGYSVSREKKERFSLILESASTNQTSMYLCASSLGDPQYFGAGTRLSVL.

V is TRBV5-5 and J is TRBJ2-7; D uncertain. CDR1 SGHKS and CDR2 YYEKEE come from the germline V gene (reference sequence). Trimming took 1 base from V and 5 from J, leaving 13 bases between them. The length of the CDR3 is 14 residues. CDR3 residues: CASSLRVVGHEQYF. CDR3 nucleotides: TGTGCCAGCAGCTTGAGGGTCGTGGGCCACGAGCAGTACTTC.

This chain uses TRBV19 with TRBJ2-5; 12 bases are shared with TRBD2. V shed 2 bases, J shed 1 base, and the junction held 5 bases outside the gene matches. Per the germline V gene, CDR1 is LNHDA and CDR2 is SQIVND (reference sequence). This CDR3 has 17 amino acids. The CDR3 sequence is CASSITSGRLGQETQYF. The CDR3 DNA reads as TGTGCCAGTAGTATAACTAGCGGGAGGTTGGGCCAAGAGACCCAGTACTTC. The whole variable domain, filled in from reference TRBV19 and TRBJ2-5, reads DGGITQSPKYLFRKEGQNVTLSCEQNLNHDAMYWYRQDPGQGLRLIYYSQIVNDFQKGDIAEGYSVSREKKESFPLTVTSAQKNPTAFYLCASSITSGRLGQETQYFGPGTRLLVL.

The CDR3 protein is CASSRQEMNTEAFF. The DNA of the CDR3 is TGTGCCAGCAGCCGACAGGAGATGAACACTGAAGCTTTCTTT. V is TRBV25-1 and J is TRBJ1-1, with D possibly matching TRBD1 (6 bases). The CDR3 extends over 14 amino acids. Germline V lookup: CDR1 MGHDK, CDR2 SYGVNS. Trimming cost V 6 bases and J 0 bases, with 11 bases left between them.

By share, this clone counts as medium-sized. The CDR3 DNA reads as TGTGCCAGCAGTCAATCTAGCGGGGGCAGCACAGATACGCAGTATTTT. Residues: CASSQSSGGSTDTQYF. V is TRBV6-4 and J is TRBJ2-3; TRBD2 agrees at 10 bases. Germline V gene lookup returns CDR1 MRHNA and CDR2 SNTAGT. The V segment lost 5 bases and the J segment 0 bases; nucleotides outside the gene matches: 5. The CDR3 covers 16 residues.

The chain is built from TRBV28 and TRBJ2-1; TRBD2 matches 9 bases. Germline V CDR1 and CDR2: MDHEN, SYDVKM. The J segment lost 7 bases and the V segment lost 5 bases, leaving 12 bases of the junction unmatched. This CDR3 contains 16 residues. This CDR3 is CASSLLGLARGNEQFF. The CDR3 nucleotides are TGTGCCAGCAGTCTACTGGGACTAGCCCGCGGGAATGAGCAGTTCTTC.

About this clone: Mismatch with germline at one junction end may stem from a read error. The gene calls are TRBV6-6 and TRBJ2-5; perhaps TRBD1 as D (7 bases). The assigned J gene may be wrong: the sequence end matches TRBJ2-7 better. The CDR3 runs to 14 residues. Germline-derived CDR1 and CDR2 are MNHNY and SVGAGI (reference sequence). DNA for the CDR3: TGTGCCGGCAGTTACCAGGGGGAGGTAAACGAGCAGTACTTC. This translates into CAGSYQGEVNEQYF.

In this sample, this clone turned up once. The V gene is TRBV27, the J gene TRBJ1-1; 7 nucleotides line up with TRBD1. The J segment lost 1 base and the V segment lost 5 bases, leaving 4 bases of the junction unmatched. Germline CDR1 reads MNHEY; CDR2 reads SMNVEV (reference sequence). The CDR3 totals 14 residues. CDR3 loop: CASSRDRANTEAFF. The CDR3 bases are TGTGCCAGCAGTCGAGACAGGGCGAACACTGAAGCTTTCTTT.

V is TRBV13 and J is TRBJ2-7; 8 bases line up with TRBD1. V was pared by 7 bases and J by 3 bases, with 29 bases of the junction left unmatched. The CDR3 runs to 21 residues. Germline values: CDR1 PRHDT, CDR2 FYEKMQ (reference sequence). The CDR3 sequence is CASKIGPKTPGQELTLYEQYF. The CDR3, as DNA: TGTGCCAGCAAAATTGGTCCGAAAACCCCGGGACAGGAACTAACGCTCTACGAGCAGTACTTC.

The chain is built from TRBV9 and TRBJ2-3; D gene ambiguous. In germline, CDR1 is SGDLS, CDR2 YYNGEE. CDR3 length: 12 residues. V dropped 0 bases and J dropped 6 bases, with 5 bases sitting between them. This chain's CDR3 is CASSVGSDTQYF. DNA for the CDR3: TGTGCCAGCAGCGTAGGATCCGATACGCAGTATTTT.

The J gene is TRBJ2-5, the V gene TRBV19; no firm D call. Trimming removed 3 bases at V and 5 bases at J, with 19 bases between. CDR1 and CDR2 (germline): LNHDA, SQIVND (reference sequence). This CDR3 spans 16 amino acids. The CDR3 coding sequence is TGTGCCAGTAGTATCTCCCTCCTTCGGTCGACGGAGACCCAGTACTTC. Protein sequence: CASSISLLRSTETQYF.

The chain has TRBV7-6 and TRBJ2-5, with 10 bases identical to TRBD2. The length of the CDR3 is 20 residues. Germline assignment: CDR1 SGHVS and CDR2 FNYEAQ. V shed 0 bases, J shed 2 bases, and the junction held 15 bases outside the gene matches. CDR3 loop: CASSLARVGAGGVPQETQYF. The CDR3 region has the DNA TGTGCCAGCAGCTTAGCCCGGGTTGGAGCGGGAGGGGTCCCGCAAGAGACCCAGTACTTC.

This chain joins TRBV6-6 and TRBJ2-6; D gene uncertain. Germline CDR1 MNHNY, CDR2 SVGAGI (reference sequence). The CDR3 spans 15 residues. Trimming removed 6 bases at V and 5 bases at J, with 14 bases between. Written as DNA, the CDR3 is TGTGCCAGCAGATACCGGGCCCTGAGGGCCAACGTCCTGACTTTC. Protein sequence: CASRYRALRANVLTF.